The rows below give T cell receptor beta chains drawn from one sample of a study of blood T cell repertoires in COVID-19. Generated by immunoSEQ multiplex PCR, the TCRdb table keeps only in-frame clones and is missing some. The data show about 490,000 clones, 80% to 90% seen once. The sequenced sample was peripheral blood. The receptors come from a human donor in a cohort sampled during active COVID-19. Both conserved end residues are part of each CDR3. Fields, in order: J gene, clone size, V gene, D gene, CDR3 DNA, CDR3 protein. The D gene is left open where the match is weak. Clone size is shown for a subset of rows, as once, few, many or a class of expanded clone.

j_gene: TRBJ1-3; abundance: -; v_gene: TRBV10-3; d_gene: -; CDR3nt: TGTGCCATCAGACGTACAACCGGGACAGGAAACACCATATATTTT; CDR3aa: CAIRRTTGTGNTIYF
j_gene: TRBJ2-1; abundance: -; v_gene: TRBV6-5; d_gene: TRBD2; CDR3nt: TGTGCCAGCAGTTACTCGTCTAGCGGGAGAATCGGGCAGTTCTTC; CDR3aa: CASSYSSSGRIGQFF
j_gene: TRBJ2-7; abundance: many; v_gene: TRBV3-1/TRBV3-2; d_gene: -; CDR3nt: TGTGCCAGCAGCCAATCCACGGGAGTGCCTCCTTTCGAGCAGTACTTC; CDR3aa: CASSQSTGVPPFEQYF
j_gene: TRBJ2-5; abundance: -; v_gene: TRBV5-1; d_gene: -; CDR3nt: TGCGCCAGCAGCCCTGGCGGCAGCCTAAAAGAGACCCAGTACTTC; CDR3aa: CASSPGGSLKETQYF
j_gene: TRBJ1-1; abundance: -; v_gene: TRBV27; d_gene: -; CDR3nt: TGTGCCAGCAGTTCCCTCCGGGGGAGCCCTGAAGCTTTCTTT; CDR3aa: CASSSLRGSPEAFF
j_gene: TRBJ1-2; abundance: -; v_gene: TRBV7-9; d_gene: -; CDR3nt: TGTGCCAGCAGCTTAGAGGGGTTTGGTGGCTACACCTTC; CDR3aa: CASSLEGFGGYTF
j_gene: TRBJ2-7; abundance: -; v_gene: TRBV19; d_gene: -; CDR3nt: TGTGCCAGTAGTCCGAGGTTGGGGAGCGGCTACGAGCAGTACTTC; CDR3aa: CASSPRLGSGYEQYF
j_gene: TRBJ1-5; abundance: few; v_gene: TRBV19; d_gene: TRBD1; CDR3nt: TGTGCCAGTACTCGGACAGGGGGCAATCAGCCCCAGCATTTT; CDR3aa: CASTRTGGNQPQHF
j_gene: TRBJ1-2; abundance: -; v_gene: TRBV5-1; d_gene: -; CDR3nt: TGCGCCAGCAGCTTGCCGGGAATCAACTATGGCTACACCTTC; CDR3aa: CASSLPGINYGYTF
j_gene: TRBJ1-2; abundance: -; v_gene: TRBV7-2; d_gene: TRBD1; CDR3nt: TGTGCCAGCAGCTCGGGGACAGGACGGGGCTACACCTTC; CDR3aa: CASSSGTGRGYTF
j_gene: TRBJ1-6; abundance: -; v_gene: TRBV27; d_gene: TRBD1; CDR3nt: TGTGCCAGCAGAACCGGGACAGGGGGCGCTTTTAGTAATTCACCCCTCCACTTT; CDR3aa: CASRTGTGGAFSNSPLHF
j_gene: TRBJ2-2; abundance: -; v_gene: TRBV18; d_gene: TRBD2; CDR3nt: TGTGCCAGCTCACCACCGGAGCTAGCGGTTGGGACCGGGGAGCTGTTTTTT; CDR3aa: CASSPPELAVGTGELFF
j_gene: TRBJ1-6; abundance: -; v_gene: TRBV27; d_gene: -; CDR3nt: TGTGCCAGCAGTTTAGGGGGCCCTTATAATTCACCCCTCCACTTT; CDR3aa: CASSLGGPYNSPLHF
j_gene: TRBJ2-3; abundance: -; v_gene: TRBV29-1; d_gene: TRBD1; CDR3nt: TGCAGCGTCGAATCGCTTCAGGGGGCGAATACGCAGTATTTT; CDR3aa: CSVESLQGANTQYF
j_gene: TRBJ2-3; abundance: -; v_gene: TRBV27; d_gene: TRBD2; CDR3nt: TGTGCCAGCAGTTCCCTTTCTGCGGGAGGGCCCGGAGATACGCAGTATTTT; CDR3aa: CASSSLSAGGPGDTQYF
j_gene: TRBJ2-7; abundance: -; v_gene: TRBV19; d_gene: TRBD2; CDR3nt: TGTGCCAGTAGTATAGTGTCAAGCGGGAGTTACGAGCAGTACTTC; CDR3aa: CASSIVSSGSYEQYF
j_gene: TRBJ1-5; abundance: -; v_gene: TRBV6-2/TRBV6-3; d_gene: -; CDR3nt: TGTGCCAGCAGTTACTCCTCCGCGGGGCCCCAGCATTTT; CDR3aa: CASSYSSAGPQHF
j_gene: TRBJ2-3; abundance: once; v_gene: TRBV15; d_gene: -; CDR3nt: TGTGCCACCAGCAGAGGAGTAAGCACAGATACGCAGTATTTT; CDR3aa: CATSRGVSTDTQYF